This entry is about one T cell receptor beta chain. The data originate from a study of blood T cell repertoires in COVID-19. In the study overall: Acute and convalescent COVID-19 specimens originated in the United States, Italy and Spain.

Germline CDR1 MGHRA, CDR2 YSYEKL. The CDR3 extends over 15 amino acids. The V end was cut by 0 bases, the J end by 6 bases, with 15 bases between. How the authors handled the data: Amplification of reference gene primers was used by the study to estimate nucleated cell counts. Data came from immunoSEQ multiplex PCR; TCRdb stores just in-frame clones and leaves some out. V, J and clone size reflect that table, while D and trimming were determined from the DNA. The data hold 200,000 or so clones, with roughly 80% observed a single time. Sequencing input: peripheral blood. The gene calls are TRBV4-1 and TRBJ2-7, with D tentatively TRBD2 (6 bases). The TCR was taken from a man aged 55-75 years with active or convalescent COVID-19. The CDR3 loop reads CASSQDPGDHSEQYF. In nucleotides, the CDR3 is TGCGCCAGCAGCCAAGACCCGGGAGACCATAGCGAGCAGTACTTC.